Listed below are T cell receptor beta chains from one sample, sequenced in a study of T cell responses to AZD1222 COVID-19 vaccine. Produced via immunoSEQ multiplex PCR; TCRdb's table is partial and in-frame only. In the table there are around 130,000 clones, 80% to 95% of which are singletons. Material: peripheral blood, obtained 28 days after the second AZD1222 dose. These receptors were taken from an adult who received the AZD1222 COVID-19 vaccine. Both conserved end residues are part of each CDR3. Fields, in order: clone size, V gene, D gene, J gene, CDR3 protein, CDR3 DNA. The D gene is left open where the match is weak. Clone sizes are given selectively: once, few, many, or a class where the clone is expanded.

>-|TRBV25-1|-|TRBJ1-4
CASSPNRGGQSEKLFF
TGTGCCAGCAGTCCTAATCGGGGGGGGCAAAGTGAAAAACTGTTTTTT
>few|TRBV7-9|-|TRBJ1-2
CASSLAVQTYGYTF
TGTGCCAGCAGCTTAGCAGTACAGACCTATGGCTACACCTTC
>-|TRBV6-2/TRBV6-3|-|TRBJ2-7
CASSYSSRGEQYF
TGTGCCAGCAGTTACTCCTCGCGAGGCGAGCAGTACTTC
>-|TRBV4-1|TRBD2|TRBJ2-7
CASSQDWREYYEQYF
TGCGCCAGCAGCCAAGATTGGCGGGAGTACTACGAGCAGTACTTC
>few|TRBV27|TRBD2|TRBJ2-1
CASSLGGRAISEQFF
TGTGCCAGCAGTTTAGGCGGGAGGGCCATTAGTGAGCAGTTCTTC
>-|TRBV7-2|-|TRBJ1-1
CASSLKEGNTEAFF
TGTGCCAGCAGCTTAAAAGAGGGGAACACTGAAGCTTTCTTT
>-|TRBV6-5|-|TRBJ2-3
CASSATGTSTDTQYF
TGTGCCAGCTCTGCCACCGGGACTAGCACAGATACGCAGTATTTT
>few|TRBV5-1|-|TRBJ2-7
CASSPGGGTPGEQYF
TGCGCCAGCAGCCCCGGTGGAGGGACACCAGGGGAGCAGTACTTC
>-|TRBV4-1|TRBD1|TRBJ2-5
CASSQAPGQGEETQYF
TGCGCCAGCAGCCAAGCCCCCGGACAGGGTGAGGAGACCCAGTACTTC
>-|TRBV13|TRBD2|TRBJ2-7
CASSSNPAGGPWYEQYF
TGTGCCAGCAGCTCAAATCCAGCGGGAGGGCCTTGGTACGAGCAGTACTTC
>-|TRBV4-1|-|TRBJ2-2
CASSPGTQNTGELFF
TGCGCCAGCAGTCCCGGGACTCAAAACACCGGGGAGCTGTTTTTT
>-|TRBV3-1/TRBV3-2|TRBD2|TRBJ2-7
CASSQDPSGAYEQYF
TGTGCCAGCAGCCAAGATCCTAGCGGGGCTTACGAGCAGTACTTC
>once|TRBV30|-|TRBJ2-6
CAWSTGTGISGANVLTF
TGTGCCTGGTCAACCGGGACGGGAATCTCTGGGGCCAACGTCCTGACTTTC
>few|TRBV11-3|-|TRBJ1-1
CASSEGHLEAFF
TGTGCCAGCAGCGAAGGACATTTGGAAGCTTTCTTT
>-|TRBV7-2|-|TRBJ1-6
CASSRAADNSPLHF
TGTGCCAGCAGTAGGGCGGCCGATAATTCACCCCTCCACTTT
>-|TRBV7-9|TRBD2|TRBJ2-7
CASSLGGGYEQYF
TGTGCCAGCAGCTTAGGCGGGGGCTACGAGCAGTACTTC
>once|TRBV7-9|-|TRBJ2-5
CASSPPFGETQYF
TGTGCCAGCAGCCCGCCCTTTGGGGAGACCCAGTACTTC
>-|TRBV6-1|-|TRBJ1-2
CASSEHWVSGYTF
TGTGCCAGCAGTGAACACTGGGTTTCTGGCTACACCTTC
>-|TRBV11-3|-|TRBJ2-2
CASSSTATGELFF
TGTGCCAGCAGCTCGACAGCGACCGGGGAGCTGTTTTTT
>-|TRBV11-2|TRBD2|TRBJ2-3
CASSRTSGGDPTRTQYF
TGTGCCAGCAGCCGCACTAGCGGGGGGGATCCCACACGTACGCAGTATTTT
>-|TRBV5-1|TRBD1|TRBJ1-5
CASSLTGDQPQHF
TGCGCCAGCAGCTTGACAGGGGATCAGCCCCAGCATTTT
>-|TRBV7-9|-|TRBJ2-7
CASSFQSSSYEQYF
TGTGCCAGCAGCTTCCAGTCCAGCTCCTACGAGCAGTACTTC
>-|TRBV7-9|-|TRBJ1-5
CASSRGSNQPQHF
TGTGCCAGCAGCCGGGGGTCGAATCAGCCCCAGCATTTT
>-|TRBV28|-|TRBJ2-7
CASSTQTSEQYF
TGTGCCAGCAGTACACAGACGTCCGAGCAGTACTTC